Listed here is a single T cell receptor beta chain. Its target is not known. Healthy bone marrow donors made up the donors. This sample is drawn from a study of cytomegalovirus exposure and HLA in healthy donors. J was trimmed by 7 bases and V by 1 base; bases with no gene match: 3. Germline lookup yields CDR1 LGHNA and CDR2 YNFKEQ. This CDR3 has 15 residues. Overall study results and limits: DRB1 had the most TCR associations and HLA-C the fewest, a later analysis found, with rates varying by HLA locus. Researchers reported that a few CMV-associated chains were confirmed in vitro as CMV antigen-specific.

It was with 60 Vbeta and 13 Jbeta primers that the PCR ran. Method: immunoSEQ multiplex PCR; TCRdb's copy keeps in-frame clones and lacks some. The profile shows approximately 160,000 clones, approximately 81% of them singletons. The rearrangement uses TRBV4-2 and TRBJ2-1, with 11 nucleotides matching TRBD2. Sample: PBMCs. This receptor was taken from a male donor in good health and CMV-seronegative. CDR3 region: CASSQVAGGGNEQFF. In nucleotides, the CDR3 is TGTGCCAGCAGCCAAGTAGCGGGGGGGGGTAATGAGCAGTTCTTC.